This TCR beta chain was observed in a study of tumor-infiltrating lymphocytes in primary liver carcinoma. Notes on the study in general: Tumor-adjacent and tumor-blood pairs shared a smaller degree of overlap than tumor region pairs. Blood trailed tumors significantly in top-250-clone fraction (p = 0.039).

DNA and RNA were both co-extracted from about 19-30 mg of bulk tissue that had not been sorted. cDNA specific to TCR beta was made from around 530 ng of total RNA, with a constant-region primer employed for priming. What produced the TCR beta libraries was three nested multiplex PCR rounds using slightly modified ARM-PCR. PCR rounds one and two used TRBV1-TRBV30 forward primers with a C-beta reverse primer for around 10 cycles each. A single record per CDR3 protein comes from TCRdb applying MiXCR to the multiplex PCR reads. The sample lists just under 95,000 distinct CDR3 sequences; less than 75% were seen once. To note about this clonotype: Antigen specificity is unknown.

Germline CDR1 and CDR2: SGHAT and FQNNGV. Unmatched junction bases numbered 12, after V lost 1 base and J lost 6 bases. This CDR3 comprises 17 residues. The rearrangement links TRBV11-2 to TRBJ2-3; 8 nucleotides agree with TRBD2. Sequenced: tumor-adjacent normal liver tissue. This receptor was obtained from a man in his forties with primary liver carcinoma and hepatitis B virus infection. The CDR3 DNA reads TGTGCCAGCAGCTTAGGGCCGTGGCGGGAGGAGACTGATACGCAGTATTTT. Translated: CASSLGPWREETDTQYF.